The 21 T cell receptor beta chains below were found in one sample sequenced in a study of cytomegalovirus exposure and HLA in healthy donors. It was with 60 Vbeta and 13 Jbeta primers that the PCR ran. Data came from immunoSEQ multiplex PCR; TCRdb stores just in-frame clones and leaves some out. The table has over 150,000 clones, under 80% seen once; the top ten hold about 4.5%. The sample consisted of PBMCs. These TCRs come from a man aged 40-55 years in good health and CMV-seronegative.

The V and J genes are TRBV21-1 and TRBJ2-3; the table's D call, TRBD2, has no DNA check behind it. TRBV21-1 is tagged as a pseudogene. CDR3 length equals 15 residues. The CDR3 bases are TGTGCCAGCAAACTTAGCGGGGGTATCACAGATACGCAGTATTTT. Translation gives CASKLSGGITDTQYF.

J is TRBJ1-1 and V is TRBV4-1; D remains ambiguous. CDR1 MGHRA and CDR2 YSYEKL come from the germline V gene. The CDR3 sequence is 17 residues long. V lost 1 base and J 1 base, leaving 16 bases between the germline ends. DNA for the CDR3: TGCGCCAGCAGCCAAGGAAATCCCGGAGGGTCGAACACTGAAGCTTTCTTT. Amino acid sequence: CASSQGNPGGSNTEAFF.

This sequence joins TRBV6-1 and TRBJ2-3, with 9 bases identical to TRBD1. CDR1 is MNHNS and CDR2 is SASEGT in the germline V gene. Trimming at V came to 4 bases and at J to 6 bases, leaving 8 bases not matched to a gene. The CDR3 is 15 residues long. The CDR3 sequence is CASSVMDRGSDTQYF. Here the CDR3 DNA reads TGTGCCAGCAGTGTGATGGACAGGGGTTCCGATACGCAGTATTTT.

The rearrangement uses TRBV27 and TRBJ2-2; 7 positions match TRBD2. V shed 5 bases, J shed 3 bases, and the junction held 9 bases outside the gene matches. The CDR3 has 16 residues. Germline CDR1 reads MNHEY; CDR2 reads SMNVEV (reference sequence). The DNA of the CDR3 is TGTGCCAGCAGTCTGGGGGAGGGATTCCACACCGGGGAGCTGTTTTTT. Translation: CASSLGEGFHTGELFF.

The rearrangement uses TRBV28 and TRBJ1-2, with D perhaps TRBD1 (5 bases). The V gene's germline CDR1 is MDHEN and CDR2 SYDVKM. Between the trimmed V and J ends, which lost 4 bases and 7 bases, there was a span of 10 bases. The CDR3 has 12 residues. The CDR3 protein is CASSSPGGGYTF. The CDR3 DNA is TGTGCCAGCAGTTCCCCGGGGGGTGGCTACACCTTC.

This clone occurred a few times. The chain combines TRBV7-9 with TRBJ2-3; 12 nucleotides line up with TRBD2. Germline CDR1 and CDR2: SEHNR and FQNEAQ (reference sequence). With 6 bases clipped from V and 0 bases from J, the junction kept 4 bases outside the gene matches. The CDR3 is 16 amino acids. The DNA for the CDR3 is TGTGCCAGCAGGGAAACTAGCGGGGGGAGCACAGATACGCAGTATTTT. Translation gives CASRETSGGSTDTQYF.

CDR3 amino acids: CASSVAGLAGFETQYF. The CDR3 DNA follows: TGTGCCAGCAGTGTGGCGGGACTAGCGGGGTTTGAGACCCAGTACTTC. This sequence joins TRBV2 and TRBJ2-5, with TRBD2 identical over 13 bases. The CDR3 contains 16 residues. Germline V gives CDR1 SNHLY, CDR2 FYNNEI. V lost 4 bases to trimming and J lost 5 bases; unmatched junction nucleotides: 7.

This clone was recorded a few times. The chain links TRBV4-1 to TRBJ1-6; D call uncertain. This CDR3 region has 14 residues. Trimming took off 3 bases at V and 1 base at J, with 4 bases between the two ends. CDR1 and CDR2 from the germline V gene are MGHRA and YSYEKL. The CDR3 region is CASSHNSYNSPLHF. CDR3 nucleotides: TGCGCCAGCAGCCATAATTCCTATAATTCACCCCTCCACTTT.

This clone showed up just a few times. This chain links TRBV2 with TRBJ1-1; 7 bases align to TRBD1. From germline, CDR1 is SNHLY and CDR2 FYNNEI. Losses at the gene ends were 7 bases for V and 3 bases for J; bases not matched to a gene: 5. This CDR3 spans 13 amino acids. CDR3 in amino acids: CASKGAPYTEAFF. The CDR3 DNA is TGTGCCAGCAAGGGGGCCCCCTACACTGAAGCTTTCTTT.

The chain recombines TRBV5-1 with TRBJ2-1, with D possibly TRBD1 on 5 matching bases. The germline V and J ends were trimmed by 3 bases and 2 bases, with 12 bases remaining between them. This CDR3 has 15 residues. Germline CDR1 SGHRS, CDR2 YFSETQ. CDR3 DNA sequence: TGCGCCAGCAGCTCCACCAGGGTAACCTACAATGAGCAGTTCTTC. This gives the protein CASSSTRVTYNEQFF.

The rearrangement links TRBV29-1 to TRBJ1-1; 9 bases align to TRBD1. The CDR3 extends over 12 amino acids. Trimming at V came to 7 bases and at J to 1 base, leaving 1 base not matched to a gene. Germline assignment: CDR1 SQVTM and CDR2 ANQGSEA. CDR3 protein: CSADRGNTEAFF. As DNA, the CDR3 is TGCAGCGCGGACAGGGGGAACACTGAAGCTTTCTTT. The full variable domain, completed using reference TRBV29-1 and TRBJ1-1, is SAVISQKPSRDICQRGTSLTIQCQVDSQVTMMFWYRQQPGQSLTLIATANQGSEATYESGFVIDKFPISRPNLTFSTLTVSNMSPEDSSIYLCSADRGNTEAFFGQGTRLTVV.

This chain connects TRBV28 to TRBJ2-7; unclear D gene. The CDR3 is 12 amino acids. Trimming cost V 3 bases and J 6 bases, with 9 bases left between them. Germline CDR1 reads MDHEN; CDR2 reads SYDVKM. The CDR3, as DNA: TGTGCCAGCAGTTTCGAGTTTCTCGAGCAGTACTTC. Amino acid sequence: CASSFEFLEQYF.

The V gene is TRBV14, the J gene TRBJ2-7; tentatively, D is TRBD2 (6 bases). The CDR3 covers 12 residues. V lost 4 bases, J lost 3 bases, and 7 bases lay in between. Germline V lookup: CDR1 SGHDN, CDR2 FVKESK. The CDR3 sequence is CASSPGGYEQYF. The CDR3 DNA reads as TGTGCCAGCAGCCCCGGGGGCTACGAGCAGTACTTC.

The rearrangement uses TRBV11-2 and TRBJ2-7; TRBD1 is a possible D gene (6 bases). Germline V gives CDR1 SGHAT, CDR2 FQNNGV. CDR3 length: 17 amino acids. V lost 5 bases and J lost 0, with 20 bases in between. The CDR3 is CASSPAGVSLSSYEQYF. The CDR3 region has the DNA TGTGCCAGCAGCCCCGCAGGGGTCAGTCTGAGCTCCTACGAGCAGTACTTC.

This chain links TRBV28 with TRBJ2-1, with 7 bases identical to TRBD2. V trimming: 5 bases; J trimming: 3 bases; junction bases outside the gene matches: 1. The CDR3 consists of 13 residues. Germline-derived CDR1 and CDR2 are MDHEN and SYDVKM. The CDR3: CASSASGYNEQFF. In DNA, the CDR3 is TGTGCCAGCAGTGCTAGCGGCTACAATGAGCAGTTCTTC.

This sequence joins TRBV10-2 and TRBJ2-7, with 10 bases lining up with TRBD2. This CDR3 contains 15 residues. Germline CDR1 reads WSHSY; CDR2 reads SAAADI. J gave up 0 bases and V 4 bases, and 3 bases lay outside the gene matches. Here the CDR3 reads CASSASGGYSYEQYF. DNA for the CDR3: TGCGCCAGCAGTGCTAGCGGGGGATACTCCTACGAGCAGTACTTC.

This clone has a single count. DNA for the CDR3: TGCGCCAGCAGCCAAGACGAAGGGAGCTCTGGAAACACCATATATTTT. Translation: CASSQDEGSSGNTIYF. V gene TRBV4-1 combines with J gene TRBJ1-3; the D is unclear. There are 16 residues in the CDR3. V was shortened by 0 bases and J by 0 bases, with 9 bases between the two germline ends. Germline V CDR1 and CDR2: MGHRA, YSYEKL.

The chain recombines TRBV28 with TRBJ1-5, with 7 nucleotides matching TRBD1. Germline loops: CDR1 MDHEN, CDR2 SYDVKM. The CDR3 runs to 15 residues. V trimming: 1 base; J trimming: 2 bases; junction bases outside the gene matches: 2. CDR3 DNA sequence: TGTGCCAGCAGTTTATATACAGGGGGCAATCAGCCCCAGCATTTT. It yields the protein CASSLYTGGNQPQHF.

CDR3 sequence: CASRARTGETYNSPLHF. The CDR3, as DNA: TGTGCCAGCAGGGCCAGGACAGGGGAAACCTATAATTCACCCCTCCACTTT. This chain connects TRBV25-1 to TRBJ1-6; 9 bases match TRBD1. Looked up from germline, CDR1 is MGHDK and CDR2 is SYGVNS. CDR3 length equals 17 residues. The J segment lost 2 bases and the V segment lost 6 bases, leaving 8 bases of the junction unmatched.

The chain joins TRBV2 to TRBJ1-2, with 9 bases identical to TRBD1. Germline V CDR1 and CDR2: SNHLY, FYNNEI. The CDR3 contains 13 residues. Germline trimming cut 4 bases from V and 4 bases from J; bases unmatched to any gene: 1. DNA of the CDR3: TGTGCCAGCAGTGCGACAGGGGGCTATGGCTACACCTTC. Translating it yields CASSATGGYGYTF.

The chain couples TRBV5-1 to TRBJ2-3; 7 bases map to TRBD2. Germline-derived CDR1 and CDR2 are SGHRS and YFSETQ. V was pared by 4 bases and J by 0 bases, with 11 bases of the junction left unmatched. The CDR3 loop spans 17 amino acids. The CDR3 nucleotides read TGCGCCAGCAGCACCGACCTGTGGCGGGGGAGCACAGATACGCAGTATTTT. Translated: CASSTDLWRGSTDTQYF.